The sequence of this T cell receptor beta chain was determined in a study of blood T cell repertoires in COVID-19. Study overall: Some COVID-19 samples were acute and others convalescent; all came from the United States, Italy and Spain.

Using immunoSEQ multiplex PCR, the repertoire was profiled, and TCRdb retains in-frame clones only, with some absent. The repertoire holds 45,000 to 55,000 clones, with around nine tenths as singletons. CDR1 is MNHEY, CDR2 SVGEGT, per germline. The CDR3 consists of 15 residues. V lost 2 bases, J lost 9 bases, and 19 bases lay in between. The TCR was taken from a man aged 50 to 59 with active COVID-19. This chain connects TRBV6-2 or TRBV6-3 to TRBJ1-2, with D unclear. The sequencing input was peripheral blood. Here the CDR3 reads CASSYGRSFPGSYTF. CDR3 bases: TGTGCCAGCAGTTACGGCCGATCCTTTCCAGGTAGCTACACCTTC.